Shown below are 24 T cell receptor beta chains from a single sample sequenced in a study of T cells after yellow fever vaccination. Each CDR3 protein gets one entry after TCRdb re-called the 5' RACE reads with MiXCR. The repertoire holds 300,000 or so distinct CDR3 sequences, with 10% to 15% as singletons. The sample in question was CD4+ T cells sorted from PBMCs, obtained 45 days after the yellow fever booster vaccination. The receptors originated from a man aged 30 to 39 who received the YFV17D yellow fever vaccine.

This chain joins TRBV7-9 and TRBJ2-1; possibly TRBD2 for D (6 bases). The CDR3 covers 14 residues. In germline, CDR1 is SEHNR, CDR2 FQNEAQ (reference sequence). Trimming took off 3 bases at V and 2 bases at J, with 8 bases between the two ends. The CDR3: CASSFRTTYNEQFF. CDR3 DNA sequence: TGTGCCAGCAGCTTCAGGACTACCTACAATGAGCAGTTCTTC. Together with reference TRBV7-9 and TRBJ2-1, the CDR3 gives the full variable domain: DTGVSQNPRHKITKRGQNVTFRCDPISEHNRLYWYRQTLGQGPEFLTYFQNEAQLEKSRLLSDRFSAERPKGSFSTLEIQRTEQGDSAMYLCASSFRTTYNEQFFGPGTRLTVL.

In this sample, this clonotype turned up a few times. J is TRBJ2-2 and V is TRBV5-1; 7 bases agree with TRBD2. The J segment lost 6 bases and the V segment lost 7 bases, leaving 12 bases of the junction unmatched. The CDR3 is 15 residues long. Germline loops: CDR1 SGHRS, CDR2 YFSETQ. The CDR3 reads CASEEGAGLSGELFF. The CDR3 coding sequence is TGCGCCAGCGAAGAAGGAGCGGGGTTATCCGGGGAGCTGTTTTTT.

This clonotype turned up a few times. The chain carries TRBV5-6 and TRBJ2-1; D remains unclear. The CDR3 is 14 residues long. CDR1 is SGHDT and CDR2 is YYEEEE in the germline V gene. Trimming cost V 0 bases and J 6 bases, with 10 bases left between them. CDR3 sequence reads: CASSLVGMVNEQFF. The DNA of the CDR3 is TGTGCCAGCAGCTTGGTAGGGATGGTCAATGAGCAGTTCTTC.

Only a few counts were recorded for this clonotype. The chain links TRBV11-1 to TRBJ2-1; D gene ambiguous. Trimming cost V 4 bases and J 10 bases, with 11 bases left between them. Germline V gene data show CDR1 as SGHAT and CDR2 as FQDESV (reference sequence). The CDR3 runs to 12 residues. The CDR3, as DNA: TGTGCCAGCAGCTCTAGACGGGTCGAGCAGTTCTTC. Translation: CASSSRRVEQFF.

This chain links TRBV29-1 with TRBJ2-2; D is unresolved. Germline CDR1 SQVTM, CDR2 ANQGSEA. Trimming stripped 7 bases from V and 6 bases from J, with 12 bases between. This CDR3 region has 12 residues. The CDR3 coding sequence is TGCAGCGCTACTGACCCTCCCGGGGAGCTGTTTTTT. This codes for CSATDPPGELFF.

The V call is TRBV5-1, the J call TRBJ1-2; D might be TRBD1 (6 bases). V lost 0 bases, J lost 7 bases, and 10 bases lay in between. The CDR3 spans 13 residues. Germline CDR1 and CDR2: SGHRS and YFSETQ. Here the CDR3 reads CASSLERGLGYTF. DNA for the CDR3: TGCGCCAGCAGCTTGGAGCGGGGGCTTGGCTACACCTTC.

The chain employs TRBV20-1 and TRBJ2-7, with 8 bases aligning to TRBD2. This CDR3 has 15 residues. Germline CDR1 and CDR2: DFQATT and SNEGSKA (reference sequence). V shed 0 bases and J 0 bases; nucleotides not matched to a gene: 4. Written as DNA, the CDR3 is TGCAGTGCTAGAGAACCAGCGGGGGCCTCCTACGAGCAGTACTTC. It translates to CSAREPAGASYEQYF.

This chain connects TRBV5-1 to TRBJ2-7; D is ambiguous. The CDR3 runs 12 residues. The germline V gene has CDR1 SGHRS and CDR2 YFSETQ. The V and J ends lost 4 bases and 6 bases respectively, with 11 bases between them. CDR3 nucleotides: TGCGCCAGCAGCCCTGGTGCGCGCGAGCAGTACTTC. It is translated as CASSPGAREQYF.

This clonotype was counted between two and nine times. V is TRBV12-3 or TRBV12-4 and J is TRBJ2-7; D is uncertain. The CDR3 length is 14 residues. V lost 2 bases, J lost 5 bases, and 13 bases lay in between. The CDR3 nucleotides are TGTGCCAGCAGTTTATTTAGTGGTCGGGACGAGCAGTACTTC. This sequence encodes CASSLFSGRDEQYF.

J is TRBJ2-7 and V is TRBV30; D assignment may be TRBD1 or TRBD2 (6 bases each). CDR1 and CDR2 (germline): GTSNPN, SVGIG (reference sequence). There are 13 residues in the CDR3. The V and J ends lost 0 bases and 5 bases respectively, with 11 bases between them. The CDR3 region is CAWSVLGGNEQYF. DNA for the CDR3: TGTGCCTGGAGTGTACTCGGGGGCAACGAGCAGTACTTC.

Many counts were recorded for this clonotype. V gene TRBV29-1 combines with J gene TRBJ2-1, with TRBD2 identical over 11 bases. V shed 4 bases and J 7 bases; nucleotides not matched to a gene: 15. The CDR3 is 17 amino acids. The germline gives CDR1 SQVTM, CDR2 ANQGSEA. The CDR3 reads CSVGDLSLGLAGNEQFF. In DNA form, the CDR3 reads TGCAGCGTTGGGGACCTGTCCCTCGGACTAGCGGGTAATGAGCAGTTCTTC.

Only a few counts were recorded for this clonotype. The chain couples TRBV11-2 to TRBJ2-3, with TRBD2 identical over 7 bases. Germline loops: CDR1 SGHAT, CDR2 FQNNGV. This CDR3 has 18 amino acids. V dropped 2 bases and J dropped 5; count of bases not matched to a gene: 16. The CDR3 loop is CASSLRSAGVRTRDTQYF. The CDR3 nucleotides read TGTGCCAGCAGCTTAAGGTCGGCGGGAGTACGTACTAGAGATACGCAGTATTTT.

The V gene is TRBV12-3 or TRBV12-4, the J gene TRBJ2-1; 7 positions agree with TRBD2. V dropped 1 base and J dropped 10; count of bases not matched to a gene: 19. CDR3 length: 18 residues. CDR3 amino acids: CASSLGSGPRSIRFEQFF. CDR3 coding DNA: TGTGCCAGCAGTTTAGGTAGCGGGCCAAGGTCAATACGATTCGAGCAGTTCTTC.

The chain has TRBV21-1 and TRBJ2-7; the table names TRBD1, a call not compared with the DNA. TRBV21-1 is a known pseudogene. The CDR3 consists of 21 residues. CDR3 DNA sequence: TGTGCCAGCAGCAAAGGGGCAACGCTCTCTCCGGGACAGGGGGCGCTTGGCGAGCAGTACTTC. It translates to CASSKGATLSPGQGALGEQYF.

This clonotype was seen only a few times. This chain connects TRBV15 to TRBJ2-2, with 8 bases aligning to TRBD1. CDR1 is LNHNV, CDR2 YYDKDF, per germline (reference sequence). V shed 6 bases and J 3 bases; nucleotides not matched to a gene: 3. The CDR3 contains 14 residues. The CDR3 DNA reads as TGTGCCACCAGAGGACAGGGCGACACCGGGGAGCTGTTTTTT. Translation: CATRGQGDTGELFF.

V is TRBV25-1 and J is TRBJ1-5, with D uncertain. The CDR3 extends over 12 amino acids. Trimming took off 3 bases at V and 6 bases at J, with 6 bases between the two ends. From germline, CDR1 is MGHDK and CDR2 SYGVNS. The DNA of the CDR3 is TGTGCCAGCAGTGATCTAGGTCAGCCCCAGCATTTT. Protein product: CASSDLGQPQHF.

J is TRBJ2-1 and V is TRBV20-1, with 10 bases aligning to TRBD2. CDR1 is DFQATT and CDR2 is SNEGSKA in the germline V gene (reference sequence). The ends lost 3 bases at V and 9 bases at J; junction bases unmatched: 8. The CDR3 contains 14 residues. The CDR3: CSASGLAGAVEQFF. The CDR3, as DNA: TGCAGTGCTAGTGGGCTAGCGGGAGCGGTTGAGCAGTTCTTC.

This clonotype has a handful of counts. The chain joins TRBV29-1 to TRBJ2-3, with D unclear. V lost 4 bases, J lost 4 bases, and 15 bases lay in between. The CDR3 sequence is 14 residues long. CDR1 is SQVTM and CDR2 is ANQGSEA in the germline V gene. The CDR3 sequence is CSVVGNRIADTQYF. Here the CDR3 DNA reads TGCAGCGTTGTAGGGAATCGTATCGCAGATACGCAGTATTTT.

In its sample, this clonotype was seen once. A much larger clonotype is one base distant, so this may be a read error. J is TRBJ2-7 and V is TRBV29-1; TRBD1 might be the D (5 bases). Germline lookup yields CDR1 SQVTM and CDR2 ANQGSEA. The CDR3 runs to 12 residues. In DNA form, the CDR3 reads TGCATCGTTGAGGACACCGCCTACGAGCAGTACTTC. Its translation: CIVEDTAYEQYF.

This clonotype was counted a few times. This chain links TRBV9 with TRBJ2-7; TRBD2 matches 8 bases. CDR3 length equals 14 residues. The germline V gene encodes CDR1 SGDLS and CDR2 YYNGEE. V shed 2 bases, J shed 2 bases, and the junction held 3 bases outside the gene matches. The CDR3 sequence is CASSVLAGPYEQYF. The CDR3 region has the DNA TGTGCCAGCAGCGTGCTAGCGGGTCCCTACGAGCAGTACTTC.

This clonotype was observed a handful of times. This rearrangement joins TRBV5-1 to TRBJ2-7; D gene unclear. CDR1 is SGHRS and CDR2 is YFSETQ in the germline V gene. The germline V and J ends were trimmed by 3 bases and 0 bases, with 7 bases remaining between them. The CDR3 is 13 residues long. CDR3 coding DNA: TGCGCCAGCAGCTCAAGGGCCTCCTACGAGCAGTACTTC. It codes for CASSSRASYEQYF.

Only a few counts were recorded for this clonotype. This chain joins TRBV3-1 and TRBJ2-3; 9 bases line up with TRBD1. The CDR3 runs 15 residues. CDR1 LGHDT and CDR2 YNNKEL come from the germline V gene (reference sequence). With V trimmed by 4 bases and J by 5 bases, 7 bases remained unmatched. CDR3 sequence: CASSRRTGAGDTQYF. The CDR3 DNA reads as TGTGCCAGCAGCCGACGGACAGGGGCTGGAGATACGCAGTATTTT.

This clonotype has a handful of counts. The J gene is TRBJ1-6, the V gene TRBV5-8, with D unclear. Germline assignment: CDR1 SGHTS and CDR2 YDEGEE. With 4 bases removed from V and 5 bases from J, the gap between germline ends came to 10 bases. CDR3 length: 14 residues. The DNA for the CDR3 is TGTGCCAGCAGCACGAGGGCGAATAATTCACCCCTCCACTTT. It yields the protein CASSTRANNSPLHF.

The chain joins TRBV7-3 to TRBJ2-2; 9 nucleotides line up with TRBD2. The CDR3 spans 18 residues. Germline V lookup: CDR1 SGHTA, CDR2 FQGTGA. The trim removed 1 base at V and 4 bases at J, leaving 10 bases unmatched. In nucleotides, the CDR3 is TGTGCCAGCAGCTTAAAGGGGTCTGCGGGAGGGAGCACCGGGGAGCTGTTTTTT. This translates into CASSLKGSAGGSTGELFF.